The 23 T cell receptor beta chains listed next were all sequenced from one sample in a study of a mutant IDH1 vaccine in newly diagnosed glioma. Regarding time point: baseline, week 1 (first vaccination visit). Treatment meaning: pre-vaccination baseline after standard-of-care therapy. Profiled with immunoSEQ multiplex PCR; TCRdb holds only in-frame clones, not every one. The table includes roughly 70,000 clones, approximately 86% detected once. The material was PBMCs, obtained from a glioma patient treated with radiotherapy, temozolomide or both. Receptors originate from a man younger than 40 with glioma.

J is TRBJ1-4 and V is TRBV7-8; the match to TRBD1 covers 8 bases. Trimming removed 2 bases from V and 7 bases from J; junction bases left unmatched: 3. This CDR3 comprises 14 residues. Germline loops: CDR1 SGHVS, CDR2 FQNEAQ. CDR3 region: CASSLTGGGEKLFF. CDR3 in DNA: TGTGCCAGCAGCTTAACAGGGGGTGGTGAAAAACTGTTTTTT. Full variable domain (outside the CDR3, taken from reference TRBV7-8 and TRBJ1-4): GAGVSQSPRYKVAKRGQDVALRCDPISGHVSLFWYQQALGQGPEFLTYFQNEAQLDKSGLPSDRFFAERPEGSVSTLKIQRTQQEDSAVYLCASSLTGGGEKLFFGSGTQLSVL.

This rearrangement joins TRBV4-2 to TRBJ1-2; 8 bases fit TRBD1. V lost 5 bases and J lost 5; bases outside the gene matches: 10. The CDR3 length is 15 residues. Germline V CDR1 and CDR2: LGHNA, YNFKEQ. The CDR3 sequence: CASSERADRDYGYTF. As DNA, the CDR3 is TGTGCCAGCAGCGAAAGGGCGGACAGGGATTATGGCTACACCTTC.

This clone has only a few counts. The chain carries TRBV5-4 and TRBJ1-2; 8 bases map to TRBD1. CDR3 length: 14 amino acids. V trimming: 4 bases; J trimming: 4 bases; junction bases outside the gene matches: 6. Per germline, CDR1 SGHNT and CDR2 YYREEE (reference sequence). The CDR3 spells CASSLGQEIYGYTF. CDR3 in DNA: TGTGCCAGCAGCCTGGGACAGGAGATCTATGGCTACACCTTC.

The chain combines TRBV4-2 with TRBJ1-6; 7 bases are a match to TRBD1. The CDR3 covers 17 residues. Per the germline V gene, CDR1 is LGHNA and CDR2 is YNFKEQ. With 2 bases clipped from V and 7 bases from J, the junction kept 11 bases outside the gene matches. The chain's CDR3 is CASSQPVGQALNSPLHF. CDR3 sequence (DNA): TGTGCCAGCAGCCAACCTGTCGGACAGGCACTAAATTCACCCCTCCACTTT.

The V gene is TRBV28, the J gene TRBJ2-5; TRBD1 matches at 7 bases. The J call is doubtful: the DNA matches TRBJ2-7 better. The germline CDR1 and CDR2 sequences are MDHEN and SYDVKM. The CDR3 extends over 13 amino acids. CDR3 sequence: CASTTGDIYEQYF. CDR3 nucleotides: TGTGCCAGCACCACAGGGGACATCTACGAGCAGTACTTC.

The V and J genes are TRBV5-4 and TRBJ1-2; D gene uncertain. V was pared by 5 bases and J by 8 bases, with 10 bases between. CDR1 is SGHNT and CDR2 is YYREEE in the germline V gene (reference sequence). This CDR3 contains 11 residues. The CDR3 spells CASSWEGGYTF. CDR3 sequence (DNA): TGTGCCAGCAGTTGGGAGGGCGGCTACACCTTC.

There are a few counts of this clone. This chain joins TRBV7-9 and TRBJ1-5; perhaps TRBD1 as D (5 bases). Germline V gene sequence: CDR1 SEHNR, CDR2 FQNEAQ (reference sequence). CDR3 length equals 16 residues. Trimming removed 5 bases at V and 7 bases at J, with 21 bases between. CDR3 protein: CASSPAVGQGRQPQHF. The CDR3 DNA reads as TGTGCCAGCAGCCCCGCCGTTGGTCAGGGCCGCCAGCCCCAGCATTTT.

The table lists this clone with a few counts. The chain employs TRBV5-4 and TRBJ1-1; TRBD1 aligns across 9 bases. V was clipped by 4 bases and J by 5 bases; unmatched bases: 3. The germline V gene encodes CDR1 SGHNT and CDR2 YYREEE (reference sequence). The CDR3 has 13 amino acids. The CDR3 DNA sequence: TGTGCCAGCAGCCTGGACAGGGGAACTGAAGCTTTCTTT. This translates into CASSLDRGTEAFF.

The chain has TRBV6-5 and TRBJ2-5; 10 bases agree with TRBD2. Germline V gene data show CDR1 as MNHEY and CDR2 as SVGAGI. The CDR3 is 15 residues long. J lost 4 bases, V lost 6 bases, and 8 bases had no gene match. The CDR3 loop reads CASRLSGGAPETQYF. CDR3 DNA sequence: TGTGCCAGCAGGTTAAGCGGGGGGGCGCCAGAGACCCAGTACTTC.

V gene TRBV7-6 combines with J gene TRBJ2-5; D is perhaps TRBD2 (6 bases). The germline CDR1 and CDR2 sequences are SGHVS and FNYEAQ. The V end lost 3 bases, the J end lost 5 bases, and 13 bases lay between the germline ends. The CDR3 has 14 residues. CDR3 nucleotides: TGTGCCAGCAGCTTTTTGGAGGGGCTGGAGACCCAGTACTTC. This encodes CASSFLEGLETQYF.

V usage is TRBV5-4 and J usage is TRBJ1-6; 7 nucleotides agree with TRBD1. Trimming at V came to 3 bases and at J to 7 bases, leaving 10 bases not matched to a gene. Germline V lookup: CDR1 SGHNT, CDR2 YYREEE (reference sequence). This CDR3 comprises 16 residues. CDR3 coding DNA: TGTGCCAGCAGCTCGACAGGGAGGGCCCCAAATTCACCCCTCCACTTT. Amino acids: CASSSTGRAPNSPLHF.

This chain links TRBV10-2 with TRBJ2-2; possibly TRBD1 for D (6 bases). Germline lookup yields CDR1 WSHSY and CDR2 SAAADI. Deletions cut 5 bases from V and 6 bases from J, with 7 bases between. The CDR3 is made up of 12 amino acids. The CDR3 DNA reads TGCGCCAGCAGTTCAGGGGCCGGGGAGCTGTTTTTT. This encodes CASSSGAGELFF.

The chain links TRBV30 to TRBJ1-6; the D gene is possibly TRBD1 (6 bases). Between the trimmed V and J ends, which lost 0 bases and 7 bases, there was a span of 13 bases. From germline, CDR1 is GTSNPN and CDR2 SVGIG (reference sequence). The CDR3 contains 15 residues. This CDR3 is CAWSVLITGNSPLHF. CDR3 nucleotides: TGTGCCTGGAGTGTCCTCATTACAGGGAATTCACCCCTCCACTTT.

The J gene is TRBJ1-2, the V gene TRBV5-1, with a weak D call TRBD1 (5 bases). Between the trimmed V and J ends, which lost 0 bases and 4 bases, there was a span of 16 bases. The germline gives CDR1 SGHRS, CDR2 YFSETQ. This CDR3 is 16 amino acids long. The CDR3 bases are TGCGCCAGCAGCTTGGCCGATGGGGGTTTTCTCTATGGCTACACCTTC. Translated, it gives CASSLADGGFLYGYTF. Together with reference TRBV5-1 and TRBJ1-2, the CDR3 gives the full variable domain: KAGVTQTPRYLIKTRGQQVTLSCSPISGHRSVSWYQQTPGQGLQFLFEYFSETQRNKGNFPGRFSGRQFSNSRSEMNVSTLELGDSALYLCASSLADGGFLYGYTFGSGTRLTVV.

The chain has TRBV5-6 and TRBJ1-6; unclear D gene. V lost 0 bases to trimming and J lost 7 bases, with 14 bases between them. Germline loops: CDR1 SGHDT, CDR2 YYEEEE. The CDR3 is made up of 16 amino acids. The CDR3 loop is CASSLGGSVWNSPLHF. In DNA, the CDR3 is TGTGCCAGCAGCTTGGGTGGCTCGGTGTGGAATTCACCCCTCCACTTT.

This chain links TRBV18 with TRBJ1-2; D gene unclear. From germline, CDR1 is KGHSH and CDR2 LQKENI. The V and J ends lost 2 bases and 8 bases respectively, with 9 bases between them. The CDR3 sequence is 12 residues long. The CDR3 DNA reads TGTGCCAGCTCACCAAATTCACGAGGCTACACCTTC. This encodes CASSPNSRGYTF.

V usage is TRBV5-5 and J usage is TRBJ2-2; 7 nucleotides line up with TRBD1. The V gene's germline CDR1 is SGHKS and CDR2 YYEKEE (reference sequence). V was pared by 4 bases and J by 10 bases, with 10 bases of the junction left unmatched. CDR3 length: 14 amino acids. The DNA of the CDR3 is TGTGCCAGCAGCGGATCCGGGACAGAGGAGGAGCTGTTTTTT. Translated: CASSGSGTEEELFF.

This chain connects TRBV29-1 to TRBJ2-1; 8 bases match TRBD1. Per germline, CDR1 SQVTM and CDR2 ANQGSEA. V was clipped by 3 bases and J by 7 bases; unmatched bases: 11. There are 15 residues in the CDR3. CDR3 DNA: TGCAGCGTTGAGGGATTTCGGGACAGGCTAAATGAGCAGTTCTTC. Its protein is CSVEGFRDRLNEQFF.

This chain links TRBV23-1 with TRBJ1-1; the D gene is possibly TRBD1 (6 bases). TRBV23-1 belongs to the ORF category, with a function that is uncertain. V gave up 0 bases and J gave up 2 bases, with 22 bases separating them. The CDR3 has 19 residues. The chain's CDR3 is CASSQSTNCGGRRNTEAFF. The CDR3 coding sequence is TGCGCCAGCAGTCAATCCACAAATTGTGGGGGGCGCAGAAACACTGAAGCTTTCTTT.

The J gene is TRBJ2-2, the V gene TRBV6-5, with 7 bases fitting TRBD1. The CDR3 totals 16 residues. V shed 2 bases, J shed 5 bases, and the junction held 8 bases outside the gene matches. The germline CDR1 and CDR2 sequences are MNHEY and SVGAGI. The CDR3 nucleotides read TGTGCCAGCAGTTACCCGACAGGGTTCCGGACCGGGGAGCTGTTTTTT. Translated: CASSYPTGFRTGELFF.

This rearrangement joins TRBV11-3 to TRBJ2-2, with no clear D. V dropped 4 bases and J dropped 2 bases, with 8 bases sitting between them. CDR3 length: 14 residues. Germline assignment: CDR1 SGHNT and CDR2 YENEEA. CDR3 sequence (DNA): TGTGCCAGCAGCTCTCAGGCCAACACCGGGGAGCTGTTTTTT. It yields the protein CASSSQANTGELFF.

This clone has a single count. This chain uses TRBV5-1 with TRBJ2-1; D is perhaps TRBD1 (6 bases). CDR1 is SGHRS and CDR2 is YFSETQ in the germline V gene. The CDR3 sequence is 15 residues long. The V gene lost 5 bases and the J gene lost 4 bases, with 16 bases spanning the gap. CDR3 protein: CASRPVLTGYNEQFF. The DNA for the CDR3 is TGCGCCAGCAGACCCGTATTGACAGGATACAATGAGCAGTTCTTC.

V usage is TRBV7-9 and J usage is TRBJ2-1; no definite D call. Looked up from germline, CDR1 is SEHNR and CDR2 is FQNEAQ (reference sequence). Trimming pared 2 bases from V and 8 bases from J, leaving 16 bases between. CDR3 length: 15 residues. The DNA of the CDR3 is TGTGCCAGCAGCTTAATCGGTGGTACGTCGTATGAGCAGTTCTTC. Its translation: CASSLIGGTSYEQFF.